This T cell receptor beta chain was captured by sequencing in a study of T cells in Graves' hyperthyroidism and ophthalmopathy. Participants, patients aged 18 to 65, had newly diagnosed hyperthyroidism with a duration under 2 months. Before ophthalmopathy appeared, progressors gave blood at initial hyperthyroidism diagnosis. Amplified regions were TCR beta CDR3 sequences from RNA transcripts. Initially, a first-round RT-PCR of the TCR CDR3 employed the HTBI primer set. TCRdb re-analysed the multiplex PCR reads in MiXCR, keeping a single row per CDR3 protein. The data hold fewer than 450,000 distinct CDR3 sequences, with roughly 15% observed a single time. Germline assignment: CDR1 MDHEN and CDR2 SYDVKM. Trimming cost V 6 bases and J 6 bases, with 17 bases left between them. The CDR3 has 14 residues. This clonotype was counted many times.

The sequenced sample consisted of blood. This sequence joins TRBV28 and TRBJ1-2, with D maybe TRBD1 (5 bases). The receptor comes from a woman aged 30 to 39 with Graves' hyperthyroidism that later progressed to Graves' ophthalmopathy. CDR3 residues: CASSPSGIEDGYTF. CDR3 sequence (DNA): TGTGCCAGCAGCCCTTCAGGGATTGAGGATGGCTACACCTTC.